This T cell receptor beta chain was sequenced during a study of cytomegalovirus exposure and HLA in healthy donors. Study results and caveats: Later, TCR association rates were found to vary by HLA locus, highest for DRB1 and lowest for HLA-C. An observed cluster of highly shared sequence variants was recorded as a likely sequencing artifact.

Worth noting for this clone: Its antigen is as yet unknown.

The CDR3 spans 14 residues. CDR1 MNHEY and CDR2 SMNVEV come from the germline V gene (reference sequence). J lost 8 bases, V lost 3 bases, and 8 bases had no gene match. Amplification used 60 Vbeta primers and 13 Jbeta primers. The method was immunoSEQ multiplex PCR; TCRdb's version includes in-frame clones alone and lacks a portion of them. This table holds 150,000 to 200,000 clones, roughly 68% found once. The sample taken for sequencing was PBMCs. The rearrangement joins TRBV27 to TRBJ2-7; 9 bases line up with TRBD1. The receptor's source is a man younger than 40 in good health and CMV-seropositive. The CDR3 nucleotides are TGTGCCAGCAGTTTCACAGGGGGCGCAAGGAAGCAGTACTTC. This translates into CASSFTGGARKQYF.